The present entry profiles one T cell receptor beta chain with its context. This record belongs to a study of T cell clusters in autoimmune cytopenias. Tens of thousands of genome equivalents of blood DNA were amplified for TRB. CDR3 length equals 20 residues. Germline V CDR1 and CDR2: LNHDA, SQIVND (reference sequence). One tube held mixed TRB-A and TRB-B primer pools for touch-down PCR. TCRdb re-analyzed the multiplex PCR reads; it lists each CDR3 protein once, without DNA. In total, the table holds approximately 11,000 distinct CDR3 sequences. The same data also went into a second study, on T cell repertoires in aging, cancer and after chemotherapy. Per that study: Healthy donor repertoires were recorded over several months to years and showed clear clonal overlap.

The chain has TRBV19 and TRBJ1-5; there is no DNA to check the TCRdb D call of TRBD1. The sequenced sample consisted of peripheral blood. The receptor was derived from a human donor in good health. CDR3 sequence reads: CASSILGTVKGMRSNQPQHF.